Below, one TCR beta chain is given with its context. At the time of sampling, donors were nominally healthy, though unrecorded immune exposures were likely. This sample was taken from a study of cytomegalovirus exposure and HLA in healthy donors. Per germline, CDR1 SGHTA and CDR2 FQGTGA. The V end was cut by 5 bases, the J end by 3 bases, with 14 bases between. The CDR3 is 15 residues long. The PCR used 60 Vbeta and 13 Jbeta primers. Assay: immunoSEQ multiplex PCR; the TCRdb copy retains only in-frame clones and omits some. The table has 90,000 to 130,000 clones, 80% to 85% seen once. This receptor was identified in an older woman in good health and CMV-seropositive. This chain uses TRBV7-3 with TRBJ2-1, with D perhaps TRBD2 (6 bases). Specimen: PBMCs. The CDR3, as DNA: TGTGCCAGCAGCCCCGAACCGGGACTCTACAATGAGCAGTTCTTC. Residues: CASSPEPGLYNEQFF.